Included here is one T cell receptor (beta chain) sequence, with context. What it binds is not known. The germline V and J ends were trimmed by 0 bases and 0 bases, with 4 bases remaining between them. From germline, CDR1 is SGHRS and CDR2 YFSETQ. The CDR3 runs 14 residues. Method: immunoSEQ multiplex PCR; TCRdb's copy keeps in-frame clones and lacks some. This sample yields more than 80,000 clones, of which around 89% are seen a single time; roughly 4.2% belongs to the top ten. The source of the sample is a study of identifying expanded T cells in peripheral blood. Study findings and constraints: Clone count variance between roughly two-week samples rose with total template count.

The chain carries TRBV5-1 and TRBJ1-3, with D hard to call. The material sequenced was blood. This TCR came from a person aged 18-70 years in good health. Here the CDR3 reads CASSLDSSGNTIYF. CDR3 bases: TGCGCCAGCAGCTTGGACAGCTCTGGAAACACCATATATTTT.